This TCR beta chain appears in the sequencing data of a study of cytomegalovirus exposure and HLA in healthy donors. V lost 5 bases, J lost 5 bases, and 3 bases stayed unmatched. CDR3 size: 14 residues. Germline V gene data show CDR1 as SNHLY and CDR2 as FYNNEI. Worth noting for this clone: Its antigen is as yet unknown.

Findings and caveats of the study: Researchers catalogued under 200 TCR beta chains as cytomegalovirus-associated.

Both 60 Vbeta primers and 13 Jbeta primers went into the PCR. The data were produced by immunoSEQ multiplex PCR, yet TCRdb's version contains in-frame clones alone and is incomplete. Altogether approximately 150,000 clones are present, 75% to 80% being singletons, with the ten largest covering roughly 1.6%. The rearrangement links TRBV2 to TRBJ1-5, with 10 bases aligning to TRBD1. The receptor was derived from a female donor in good health and CMV-seronegative. Material for sequencing was PBMCs. The CDR3 reads CASSWDRGYQPQHF. The CDR3 DNA is TGTGCCAGCAGTTGGGACAGGGGATATCAGCCCCAGCATTTT.